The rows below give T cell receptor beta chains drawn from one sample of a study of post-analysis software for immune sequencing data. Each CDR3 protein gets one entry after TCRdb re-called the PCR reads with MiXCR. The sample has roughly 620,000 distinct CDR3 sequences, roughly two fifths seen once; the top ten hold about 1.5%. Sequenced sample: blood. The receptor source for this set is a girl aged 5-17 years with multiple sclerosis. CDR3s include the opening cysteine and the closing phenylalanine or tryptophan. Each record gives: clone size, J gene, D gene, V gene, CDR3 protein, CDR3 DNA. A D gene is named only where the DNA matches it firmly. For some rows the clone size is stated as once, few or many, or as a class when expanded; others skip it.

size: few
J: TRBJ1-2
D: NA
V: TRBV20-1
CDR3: CSAKGSNYGYTF
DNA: TGCAGTGCTAAAGGGTCTAACTATGGCTACACCTTC

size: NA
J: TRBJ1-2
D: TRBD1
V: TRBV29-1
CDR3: CSVWGQGEGYTF
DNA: TGCAGTGTTTGGGGACAGGGGGAGGGCTACACCTTC

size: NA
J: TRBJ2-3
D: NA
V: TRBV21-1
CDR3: CASSGDVEGTGRDTQYF
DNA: TGTGCCAGCAGCGGGGATGTTGAAGGGACAGGGAGAGATACGCAGTATTTT

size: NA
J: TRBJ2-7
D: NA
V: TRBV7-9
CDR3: CASSLDYGGRSSYEQYF
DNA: TGTGCCAGCAGCTTAGATTACGGCGGCCGGAGCTCCTACGAGCAGTACTTC

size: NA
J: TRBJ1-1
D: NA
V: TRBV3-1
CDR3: CASSQYGQPYGRTPEAFF
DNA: TGTGCCAGCAGCCAATACGGGCAACCTTATGGGCGAACACCCGAGGCTTTCTTT

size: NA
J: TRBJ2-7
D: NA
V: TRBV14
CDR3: CASSRRALSQQYF
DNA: TGTGCCAGCAGCCGGAGAGCCCTCTCCCAGCAGTACTTC

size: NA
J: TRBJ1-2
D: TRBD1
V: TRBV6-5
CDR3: CANRFGTGGGYTF
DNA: TGTGCCAACAGATTCGGGACAGGGGGCGGCTACACCTTC

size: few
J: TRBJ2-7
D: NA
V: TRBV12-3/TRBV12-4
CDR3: CASREGQQNSYEQYF
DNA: TGTGCCAGCAGGGAGGGACAGCAGAACTCCTACGAGCAGTACTTC

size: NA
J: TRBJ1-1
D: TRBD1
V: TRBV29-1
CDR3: CSVPGGGEAFF
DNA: TGCAGCGTGCCAGGGGGCGGTGAAGCTTTCTTT

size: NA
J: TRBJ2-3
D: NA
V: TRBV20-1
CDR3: CSARNRAQLGSDTQYF
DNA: TGCAGTGCTAGAAATCGGGCCCAACTTGGAAGTGATACGCAGTATTTT